The 17 T cell receptor beta chains listed next were all sequenced from one sample in a study of blood T cell repertoires in COVID-19. Profiled with immunoSEQ multiplex PCR; TCRdb holds only in-frame clones, not every one. The profile shows 300,000 to 350,000 clones, 90% of them singletons. The sequenced sample consisted of PBMCs or T cells enriched from blood (not recorded which). Receptors originate from a woman aged 18-30 years with acute COVID-19.

This chain uses TRBV29-1 with TRBJ1-2, with TRBD1 as a possible D gene (5 bases). Germline V gene sequence: CDR1 SQVTM, CDR2 ANQGSEA. CDR3 length equals 15 residues. V was trimmed by 7 bases and J by 6 bases, leaving 24 bases between them. Written as DNA, the CDR3 is TGCAGCGCCCTCCCCCCAGGGAATCTGGCTGATGGCTACACCTTC. It yields the protein CSALPPGNLADGYTF.

The genes are TRBV24-1 and TRBJ2-1; 8 bases align to TRBD2. The ends lost 3 bases at V and 9 bases at J; junction bases unmatched: 9. CDR1 and CDR2 from the germline V gene are KGHDR and SFDVKD. CDR3 length: 15 residues. The CDR3 sequence is CATSDETSVLGEQFF. For the CDR3, the DNA is TGTGCCACCAGTGATGAGACTAGCGTTTTGGGTGAGCAGTTCTTC.

The genes are TRBV3-1 (or the pseudogene TRBV3-2) and TRBJ2-7; D is possibly TRBD2 (7 bases). Germline assignment: CDR1 LGHDT and CDR2 YNNKEL (reference sequence). Trimming removed 6 bases from V and 4 bases from J, with 13 bases in between. The CDR3 loop spans 13 amino acids. Written as DNA, the CDR3 is TGTGCCAGCAGAGGGGGGGAGAATTACGAGCAGTACTTC. It encodes CASRGGENYEQYF.

V usage is TRBV6-5 and J usage is TRBJ1-3; D is unresolved. Germline V lookup: CDR1 MNHEY, CDR2 SVGAGI. V was trimmed by 6 bases and J by 3 bases, leaving 12 bases between them. The CDR3 is 14 residues long. CDR3 bases: TGTGCCAGCAGCCCCATGTTCAGTGGAAACACCATATATTTT. Its protein product is CASSPMFSGNTIYF.

This chain joins TRBV11-1 and TRBJ2-1, with TRBD2 matching 12 bases. The length of the CDR3 is 15 residues. Germline loops: CDR1 SGHAT, CDR2 FQDESV (reference sequence). V gave up 6 bases and J gave up 11 bases; unmatched junction bases: 11. As DNA, the CDR3 is TGTGCCAGCAGGTCCCTAGCGGGAGGGCCGGAAAAGCAGTTCTTC. Protein product: CASRSLAGGPEKQFF.

The chain recombines TRBV14 with TRBJ2-7; possibly TRBD2 for D (6 bases). The CDR3 is 15 residues long. The V end lost 6 bases, the J end lost 5 bases, and 20 bases lay between the germline ends. CDR1 and CDR2 (germline): SGHDN, FVKESK. CDR3 nucleotide sequence: TGTGCCAGCAGTCTGCGGGACCCAACTTTCGACGAGCAGTACTTC. The encoded protein is CASSLRDPTFDEQYF.

V usage is TRBV30 and J usage is TRBJ1-5; D is unresolved. This CDR3 contains 13 residues. V was shortened by 2 bases and J by 2 bases, with 7 bases between the two germline ends. CDR1 is GTSNPN and CDR2 is SVGIG in the germline V gene (reference sequence). The chain's CDR3 is CAWSKQGNQPQHF. DNA for the CDR3: TGTGCCTGGAGTAAGCAGGGCAATCAGCCCCAGCATTTT.

This chain links TRBV15 with TRBJ2-3; 9 bases map to TRBD1. Germline CDR1 reads LNHNV; CDR2 reads YYDKDF (reference sequence). The CDR3 runs to 17 residues. Losses at the gene ends were 5 bases for V and 3 bases for J; bases not matched to a gene: 12. CDR3 DNA sequence: TGTGCCACCAGCTCACCTGGGACGGGGACAGGGACAGATACGCAGTATTTT. Encoded protein: CATSSPGTGTGTDTQYF. Looking up the rest from reference TRBV15 and TRBJ2-3 gives the full variable domain: DAMVIQNPRYQVTQFGKPVTLSCSQTLNHNVMYWYQQKSSQAPKLLFHYYDKDFNNEADTPDNFQSRRPNTSFCFLDIRSPGLGDTAMYLCATSSPGTGTGTDTQYFGPGTRLTVL.

This chain links TRBV7-2 with TRBJ2-1; 8 positions match TRBD2. The CDR3 runs 16 residues. CDR1 and CDR2 from the germline V gene are SGHTA and FQGNSA. The ends lost 5 bases at V and 0 bases at J; junction bases unmatched: 6. The DNA for the CDR3 is TGTGCCAGCAGCCTTGGGAGCGGGAGCTCCTACAATGAGCAGTTCTTC. Its protein is CASSLGSGSSYNEQFF.

This chain links TRBV28 with TRBJ1-4, with D perhaps TRBD1 (5 bases). V lost 2 bases to trimming and J lost 8 bases, with 6 bases between them. The CDR3 totals 12 residues. CDR1 is MDHEN, CDR2 SYDVKM, per germline. The CDR3 sequence: CASSLRQEKLFF. DNA for the CDR3: TGTGCCAGCAGTTTACGACAGGAAAAACTGTTTTTT. Full variable domain (remainder filled in from reference TRBV28 and TRBJ1-4): DVKVTQSSRYLVKRTGEKVFLECVQDMDHENMFWYRQDPGLGLRLIYFSYDVKMKEKGDIPEGYSVSREKKERFSLILESASTNQTSMYLCASSLRQEKLFFGSGTQLSVL.

The chain is built from TRBV27 and TRBJ2-7, with a possible D match to TRBD1 (5 bases). The germline gives CDR1 MNHEY, CDR2 SMNVEV (reference sequence). The V gene lost 6 bases and the J gene lost 3 bases, with 12 bases spanning the gap. CDR3 length: 13 residues. CDR3 sequence: CASRYSQGYEQYF. In DNA, the CDR3 is TGTGCCAGCAGATACTCCCAGGGCTACGAGCAGTACTTC.

The genes are TRBV19 and TRBJ1-2, with D possibly matching TRBD1 (5 bases). From germline, CDR1 is LNHDA and CDR2 SQIVND (reference sequence). CDR3 length: 15 residues. The V and J ends lost 1 base and 3 bases respectively, with 12 bases between them. The CDR3, as DNA: TGTGCCAGTAGTATAGCCGGGGGAGCGTACTATGGCTACACCTTC. Translating it yields CASSIAGGAYYGYTF.

The V gene is TRBV15, the J gene TRBJ2-7, with D maybe TRBD2 (6 bases). Trimming left V 1 base short and J 4 bases short, with 11 bases between. The CDR3 runs 14 residues. CDR1 LNHNV and CDR2 YYDKDF come from the germline V gene (reference sequence). The CDR3 loop is CATSRGRGPYEQYF. The CDR3, as DNA: TGTGCCACCAGCAGAGGGAGGGGCCCGTACGAGCAGTACTTC.

The rearrangement links TRBV2 to TRBJ1-5, with TRBD1 matching over 7 bases. CDR3 length: 13 residues. The germline V gene encodes CDR1 SNHLY and CDR2 FYNNEI. The V segment lost 3 bases and the J segment 7 bases; nucleotides outside the gene matches: 3. CDR3 amino acids: CASSDRGEQPQHF. The CDR3 bases are TGTGCCAGCAGTGACAGGGGGGAGCAGCCCCAGCATTTT.

V and J are TRBV5-4 and TRBJ2-1, with 7 bases that match TRBD1. The CDR3 sequence is 17 residues long. Germline lookup yields CDR1 SGHNT and CDR2 YYREEE (reference sequence). J gave up 2 bases and V 0 bases, and 8 bases lay outside the gene matches. Here the CDR3 reads CASSLDGTVITYNEQFF. In DNA, the CDR3 is TGTGCCAGCAGCTTGGACGGGACAGTGATCACCTACAATGAGCAGTTCTTC.

V and J are TRBV7-9 and TRBJ2-1; 8 bases agree with TRBD2. Germline V gene sequence: CDR1 SEHNR, CDR2 FQNEAQ (reference sequence). J was trimmed by 6 bases and V by 5 bases; bases with no gene match: 18. This CDR3 has 18 residues. Here the CDR3 reads CASSPTLTAGGLVNEQFF. CDR3 nucleotide sequence: TGTGCCAGCAGCCCAACCCTGACTGCGGGGGGTCTGGTCAATGAGCAGTTCTTC.

This clone was seen only once. The chain uses TRBV7-9 and TRBJ2-2, with 8 nucleotides matching TRBD2. CDR1 is SEHNR and CDR2 is FQNEAQ in the germline V gene (reference sequence). The J segment lost 0 bases and the V segment lost 3 bases, leaving 0 bases of the junction unmatched. The CDR3 length is 15 residues. Written as DNA, the CDR3 is TGTGCCAGCAGCTTTAGCGGGGCGAACACCGGGGAGCTGTTTTTT. Its translation is CASSFSGANTGELFF.